This paragraph reports one TCR beta chain. The antigen is unknown. The study ran the assay at deep level. Sequenced by immunoSEQ multiplex PCR; TCRdb stores in-frame clones only, minus some. The sample lists approximately 110,000 clones; roughly 66% were seen once. The germline V gene has CDR1 MNHEY and CDR2 SMNVEV (reference sequence). The CDR3 contains 13 residues. The V and J ends lost 5 bases and 7 bases, in that order; junction bases with no gene match: 4. This record belongs to a study of shared clonotypes between healthy human individuals. About the research overall: CD4 naive cells filled three plates per donor, CD4 memory three, CD8 naive two and CD8 memory one.

The study, taken as a whole, reports: Larger estimated richness was generally recorded for naive subsets relative to memory subsets. It was observed that roughly 5.1% of naive CD4 clonotypes were shared across a few donors.

The rearrangement links TRBV27 to TRBJ1-2; 10 bases align to TRBD1. The sequencing input was memory CD8+ T cells sorted from blood. Subset noted: CD45RO+ cells pooled with CCR7-negative TemRA cells. The TCR was taken from a woman aged 25-40 years in good health. The CDR3 DNA is TGTGCCAGCAGTAGGACAGGGGGGGTTGGCTACACCTTC. This codes for CASSRTGGVGYTF.